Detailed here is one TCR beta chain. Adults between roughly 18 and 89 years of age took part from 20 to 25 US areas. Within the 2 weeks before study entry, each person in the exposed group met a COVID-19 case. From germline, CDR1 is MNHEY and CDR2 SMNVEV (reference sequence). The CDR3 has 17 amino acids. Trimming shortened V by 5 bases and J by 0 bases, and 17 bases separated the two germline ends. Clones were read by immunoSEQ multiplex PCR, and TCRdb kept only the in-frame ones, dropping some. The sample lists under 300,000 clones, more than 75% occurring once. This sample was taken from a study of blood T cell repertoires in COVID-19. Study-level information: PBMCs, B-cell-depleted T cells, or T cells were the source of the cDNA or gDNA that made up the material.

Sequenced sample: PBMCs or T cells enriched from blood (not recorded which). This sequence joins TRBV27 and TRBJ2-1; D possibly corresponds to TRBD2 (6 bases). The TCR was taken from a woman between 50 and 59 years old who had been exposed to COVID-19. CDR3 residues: CASSPLEGLRSYNEQFF. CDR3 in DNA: TGTGCCAGCAGTCCCTTGGAGGGCCTGCGCTCCTACAATGAGCAGTTCTTC.